This entry features one TCR beta chain sequence. No antigen is known for it. Base qualities are not recorded, but no much larger clone differs from it by a single base. This sample is part of a study of cytomegalovirus exposure and HLA in healthy donors (dated by TCRdb to about 2017). With respect to the entire study: An earlier analysis of approximately 640 of the donors reported approximately 290 Gb of sequence data and around 110 million unique TCR beta sequences from about 200 million T cells. An early release covering roughly 640 HLA-typed donors comprised 300 to 350 gigabases of sequencing data and around 80 million unique TCR sequences. The genetic ancestry cluster associated with self-reported Caucasian donors included 81% of the approximately 400 genotyped donors. The study aimed to test whether signatures of past pathogen exposure could be identified by cataloging public T cell receptors. Using immunosequencing, the study profiled T cell repertoires from 500 to 800 subjects and related those repertoires to cytomegalovirus serostatus. In addition to the first cohort of 666 subjects, a separate validation cohort of around 110 different subjects was used. To predict cytomegalovirus infection status, the study combined high-throughput TCR immunosequencing, statistical association of individual TCRs with disease status, and machine learning. A later analysis re-examined previously published TCR beta repertoires from roughly 650 donors and added high-resolution HLA genotyping to investigate patterns of TCR occurrence. The later analysis used no new phenotypic data to find candidate immune exposures, relying instead on TCR beta sequences and their occurrence across donors. An earlier analysis of some 500 of the donors applied high-throughput TCR beta sequencing to assess whether each TCR beta V gene segment acted as functional or pseudogenic. Donor age, sex, ethnicity and CMV serostatus were collected together with the repertoire data. A later genetic analysis used genome-wide SNP genotypes for about three fifths of the 666 donors, treating that subset as a discovery cohort. Every repertoire in the discovery cohort had been generated on one and the same sequencing platform. HLA typing covered class I and class II loci at four-digit resolution. Typing coverage differed by locus: A, B, C, DRB1 and DQB1 were typed in roughly 620-630 donors, DQA1 in 500 to 550, DPA1 in nearly 610, and DPB1 in just under 490. Because of strong linkage in the cohort, a handful of DR-DQ haplotypes were treated as single units for association and clustering. Among approximately 370 genotyped donors of the cohort, an average of around 250,000 unique TCR beta nucleotide sequences was sequenced per donor, of which 15% to 20% were non-productive. Overall results and qualifications from the work: Presence/absence analyses assumed roughly uniform sequencing depth across donors, an assumption that may not hold. When HLA alleles, especially DR and DQ, strongly co-occurred, attributing TCR associations to individual alleles was difficult. An earlier analysis of approximately 600 of the donors showed that most TCR beta V segments appeared in productive rearrangements either about 87% or about 30% of the time, which broadly matched IMGT annotations. A cluster of highly shared sequence variants was judged likely to represent a technical artifact of the sequencing pipeline. In a later genetic analysis, a missense DCLRE1C variant was associated with V-gene and J-gene trimming of TCR beta chains, and the association was replicated in an independent cohort. In a later analysis, several top co-occurrence clusters were reported to appear linked to parvovirus B19, influenza, CMV and Epstein-Barr virus. While some public TCRs were present in many individuals, most TCR sequences turned up only very rarely across donors. In a later analysis, most CMV-associated TCR beta chains were found to appear HLA-restricted, with HLA associations seemingly driven largely by CMV exposure. A later analysis found that TCR association rates varied across HLA loci, with DRB1 alleles showing the most associated TCRs and HLA-C alleles the fewest. A later analysis found that HLA-associated TCR beta chains were more clonally expanded and had lower generation probabilities than equally common non-associated chains. A further reported finding was that TCR beta sequences accurately predicted the HLA-A and HLA-B alleles for most subjects in the first cohort. According to a later genetic analysis, donors in an Asian-associated ancestry cluster had fewer N-insertions in productive TCRs than the roughly 700-donor mean. Linkage disequilibrium might explain the correlated functional status among segregating V segments, but an unknown experimental factor could not be excluded. The study listed 164 TCR beta chains as associated with cytomegalovirus. In both the original and validation cohorts, the classifier was reported to diagnose cytomegalovirus status with high specificity and sensitivity. Because HLA typing was missing for some donors at each locus, association tests included only the typed subset. The earlier analysis of 587 of the donors excluded about 16 rarely observed V segments, including chromosome 9 orphons, because counts were too low. Specific HLA alleles were associated with over 15,000 TCR beta sequences at a false discovery rate of 0.05 in a later analysis. Some IMGT-functional V segments, including TRBV6-2 and TRBV6-3, could not be distinguished by the 87-base-pair reads and were therefore excluded. According to the authors, the approach could potentially be generalized to other disease states and immunological phenotypes. In this cohort, only TCR beta chains were sequenced, and detectable features were limited by the absence of alpha or paired-chain data. Immune exposure information for the cohort was limited to CMV serostatus. In vitro tests confirmed that a few of the cytomegalovirus-associated TCR beta chains recognize cytomegalovirus antigens.

The library was built by means of the immunoSEQ multiplex PCR assay. The multiplex PCR relied on a mix of 60 forward primers for TCR Vbeta segments and 13 reverse primers for TCR Jbeta segments. The CDR3 region of rearranged TCR beta genes was amplified from genomic DNA by a multiplex PCR assay. The Illumina HiSeq System was used to sequence the amplified TCR beta libraries as 87-base-pair reads. As for the authors' bioinformatics: In a later analysis, approximately 74 million unique TCR beta chains were counted across the roughly 670 repertoires, and approximately 9.9 million of these chains were shared by at least two donors. To remove PCR and sequencing errors, raw reads were error-corrected and collapsed into unique sequences using a nearest-neighbor algorithm that merged closely related sequences. V, D and J gene segments were assigned by aligning CDR3 sequences to IMGT reference sequences. For a sequence to be retained, a match of at least six nucleotides to both a V gene segment and a J gene segment was required. A rearrangement counted as productive if the CDR3 had no stop codons and remained in frame with V and J, and every other rearrangement counted as non-productive. Following IMGT convention, CDR3 was defined as the stretch from the second conserved V-encoded cysteine up to the conserved J-encoded phenylalanine. The earlier analysis of 587 of the donors excluded sequences that lacked an unambiguous match to a single V gene segment. An earlier analysis of several hundred of the donors called V segments functional above 56.7% productive rearrangements and segregating when the between-donor standard deviation exceeded 5%. A statistical classification framework was built to diagnose cytomegalovirus status from the catalog of TCR beta chain sequences. In a later analysis, V and J genes were assigned by comparing TCR nucleotide sequences against IMGT/GENE-DB human TR gene sequences. Using the TCRdist pipeline, a later analysis assigned CDR3 sequences along with most-parsimonious VDJ recombination scenarios. In a later analysis, every TCR beta chain was defined by the combination of its CDR3 amino acid sequence and its V-gene family, and reads without a unique V-gene family were dropped. A later analysis removed 550 to 700 highly shared, low-generation-probability nucleotide sequences to deal with suspected cross-contamination and a sequencing artifact. For each public chain, a later analysis derived a clonal expansion index from normalized ranks of inferred template counts within each repertoire. In a later analysis, generation probabilities were computed with a VDJ recombination model fitted to out-of-frame rearrangements, and the resulting probabilities were checked against IGoR. A later analysis scored TCR-TCR, TCR-HLA and TCR-CMV co-occurrence with hypergeometric tests, applying a repertoire-size bias correction to TCR pairs. To estimate false discovery rates, a later analysis permuted the HLA or CMV assignments 20 times. In a later analysis, co-occurring TCRs were grouped with DBSCAN, and TCRdist sequence similarity was added when clustering was performed within HLA-allele-positive subsets. Repertoires with fewer than 30,000 or more than 120,000 public chains, plus five repertoires with anomalous nucleotide sharing, were excluded from co-occurrence clustering. The table was pulled from immuneACCESS by TCRdb, which kept in-frame rearrangements only. Such tables lose some clones; where checked, under half of the loss comes from unresolved V genes, and the rest has no known cause. V and J calls and clone size are copied from that table; D and trimming were computed from the DNA. This sample gives 83,000 or so clones in total; about three quarters of them show up just once. About 6.4% of the sample comes from the top ten.

Spanning cysteine to phenylalanine, the CDR3 consists of 13 amino acids. The retained sequence is limited to the CDR3, 39 bases, with the frame set at the first base. Trimming costs V 1 base and J 2 bases, and their ends lie 7 bases apart. CDR1 and CDR2 (GTSNPN, SVGIG) derive from the germline V gene (reference sequence). The cohort consisted of 670 or so healthy bone marrow donors. All cohort members were sampled while nominally healthy, although unrecorded immune exposures were likely present. The donor was CMV seronegative and was included in the group of about 400 seronegative cohort members. Each donor provided a peripheral blood sample, and peripheral blood mononuclear cells were used for TCR beta sequencing. The Qiagen DNeasy Blood Extraction Kit was used to extract genomic DNA from the blood cell samples.

The rearrangement combines TRBV30 with TRBJ2-3; the D gene is not confidently resolved. This sequence originates from a female donor in good health and CMV-seronegative. The sample taken for sequencing was PBMCs. The bases read TGTGCCTGGAGTGGTGGGCCCACAGATACGCAGTATTTT. Its protein is CAWSGGPTDTQYF.